This T cell receptor beta chain was recorded in a study of spatial heterogeneity in lung cancer. CDR1 MDHEN and CDR2 SYDVKM come from the germline V gene. V lost 11 bases and J lost 2; bases outside the gene matches: 8. The CDR3 is made up of 14 amino acids. This clonotype was seen at least ten times. The antigen is undetermined. This beta chain is an off-target read within a library intended for alpha chains, so its frequency means little. TCRdb re-derived calls from the 5' RACE reads in MiXCR, one entry per CDR3 protein. The data hold under 20,000 distinct CDR3 sequences, with about 6.1% observed a single time. Time point of the sample: sample taken at primary tumor resection. Unsorted whole RNA from tumor, nontumor lung or frozen PBMC underwent sequencing. Points from the study as a whole: Expanded intratumoral alpha and beta TCR counts tracked tumor mutation counts.

The chain is built from TRBV28 and TRBJ2-5; 10 bases fit TRBD2. The sequence was collected from a female donor with early-stage non-small cell lung cancer. The source material was lung tumor tissue, sampled at surgery. The CDR3 DNA reads TGTGCCGTGAAACTAGCGGGATCACAAGAGACCCAGTACTTC. Translated: CAVKLAGSQETQYF.